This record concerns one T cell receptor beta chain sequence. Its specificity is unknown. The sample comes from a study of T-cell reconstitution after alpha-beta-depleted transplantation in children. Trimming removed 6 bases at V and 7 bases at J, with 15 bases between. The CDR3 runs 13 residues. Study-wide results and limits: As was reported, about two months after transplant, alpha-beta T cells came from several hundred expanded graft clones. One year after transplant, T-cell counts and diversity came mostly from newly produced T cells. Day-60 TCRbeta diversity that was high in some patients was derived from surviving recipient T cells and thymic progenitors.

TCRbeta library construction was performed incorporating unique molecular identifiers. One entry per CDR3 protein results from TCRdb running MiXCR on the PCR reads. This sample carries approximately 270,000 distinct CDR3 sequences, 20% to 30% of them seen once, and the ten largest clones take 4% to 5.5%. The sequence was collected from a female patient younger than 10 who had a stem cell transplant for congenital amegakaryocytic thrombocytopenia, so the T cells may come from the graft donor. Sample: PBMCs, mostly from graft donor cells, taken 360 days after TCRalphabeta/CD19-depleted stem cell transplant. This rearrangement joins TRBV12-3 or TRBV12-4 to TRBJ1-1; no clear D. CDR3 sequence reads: CASSPPNEDEAFF. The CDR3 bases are TGTGCCAGCAGCCCACCCAACGAGGATGAAGCTTTCTTT.